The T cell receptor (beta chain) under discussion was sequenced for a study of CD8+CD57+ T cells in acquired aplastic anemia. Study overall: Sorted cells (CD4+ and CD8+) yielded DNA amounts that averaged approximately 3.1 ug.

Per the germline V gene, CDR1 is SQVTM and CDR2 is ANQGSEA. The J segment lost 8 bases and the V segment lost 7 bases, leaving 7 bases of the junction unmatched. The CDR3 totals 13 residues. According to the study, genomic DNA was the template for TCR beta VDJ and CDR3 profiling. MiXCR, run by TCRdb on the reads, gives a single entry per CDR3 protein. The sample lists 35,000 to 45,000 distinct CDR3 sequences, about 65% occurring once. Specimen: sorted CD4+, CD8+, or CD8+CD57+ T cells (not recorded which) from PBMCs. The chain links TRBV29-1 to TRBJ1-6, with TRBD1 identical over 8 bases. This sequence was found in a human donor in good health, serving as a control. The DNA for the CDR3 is TGCAGCGCCGGGGACAGGTACGATTCACCCCTCCACTTT. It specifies CSAGDRYDSPLHF.